The 25 T cell receptor beta chains listed next were all sequenced from one sample in a study of cytomegalovirus exposure and HLA in healthy donors. A multiplex PCR was run with 60 Vbeta primers and 13 Jbeta primers. Libraries were prepared by immunoSEQ multiplex PCR; TCRdb keeps only in-frame clonotypes and omits some of them. The table records approximately 290,000 clones, 80% of them present only once. Sequenced material: PBMCs. Receptors were obtained from a girl under 10 years old in good health and CMV-seronegative.

The chain combines TRBV5-1 with TRBJ1-2, with D possibly TRBD1 on 5 matching bases. CDR1 and CDR2 (germline): SGHRS, YFSETQ. The CDR3 spans 16 residues. Trimming left V 4 bases short and J 8 bases short, with 24 bases between. CDR3 region: CASSRDWTGSGEGYTF. The CDR3 region has the DNA TGCGCCAGCAGCCGGGATTGGACGGGGTCGGGGGAGGGCTACACCTTC. Full variable domain (outside the CDR3, taken from reference TRBV5-1 and TRBJ1-2): KAGVTQTPRYLIKTRGQQVTLSCSPISGHRSVSWYQQTPGQGLQFLFEYFSETQRNKGNFPGRFSGRQFSNSRSEMNVSTLELGDSALYLCASSRDWTGSGEGYTFGSGTRLTVV.

The chain carries TRBV5-1 and TRBJ2-7; 12 bases are shared with TRBD2. V was clipped by 0 bases and J by 2 bases; unmatched bases: 6. Germline CDR1 SGHRS, CDR2 YFSETQ. CDR3 size: 17 residues. DNA of the CDR3: TGCGCCAGCAGCTTGGGACTAGCGGGAGAGGTCGCCTACGAGCAGTACTTC. Translation: CASSLGLAGEVAYEQYF.

The chain uses TRBV28 and TRBJ2-3; D call uncertain. Trimming took 6 bases from V and 3 from J, leaving 4 bases between them. Germline CDR1 is MDHEN and CDR2 is SYDVKM. There are 11 residues in the CDR3. CDR3 sequence reads: CASSLTDTQYF. The CDR3 DNA reads as TGTGCCAGCAGCCTAACAGATACGCAGTATTTT.

The rearrangement joins TRBV6-6 to TRBJ1-1; no clear D gene. Trimming removed 4 bases at V and 1 base at J, with 13 bases between. Per the germline V gene, CDR1 is MNHNY and CDR2 is SVGAGI (reference sequence). The CDR3 totals 15 residues. CDR3 region: CASSSPGRANTEAFF. The CDR3 DNA sequence: TGTGCCAGCAGTTCCCCAGGTAGAGCGAACACTGAAGCTTTCTTT.

The chain joins TRBV5-6 to TRBJ1-5; 7 bases match TRBD1. V dropped 2 bases and J dropped 4; count of bases not matched to a gene: 9. Germline V gene sequence: CDR1 SGHDT, CDR2 YYEEEE. The CDR3 is 16 amino acids. CDR3: CASSFSPGGRNQPQHF. DNA for the CDR3: TGTGCCAGCAGCTTTAGTCCAGGGGGACGGAATCAGCCCCAGCATTTT.

This clone was found once. The chain carries TRBV10-3 and TRBJ2-3; D remains unclear. The CDR3 is 11 residues long. V lost 2 bases and J lost 6, with 3 bases in between. CDR1 ENHRY and CDR2 SYGVKD come from the germline V gene. CDR3 nucleotides: TGTGCCATCAGTGAGCGGGATACGCAGTATTTT. Protein: CAISERDTQYF.

This clone appeared once. This chain connects TRBV7-8 to TRBJ1-5; D gene ambiguous. V was pared by 3 bases and J by 3 bases, with 9 bases between. Germline loops: CDR1 SGHVS, CDR2 FQNEAQ. The CDR3 is 14 amino acids. CDR3 in amino acids: CASSFYSTNQPQHF. The CDR3 nucleotides are TGTGCCAGCAGCTTTTACAGTACCAATCAGCCCCAGCATTTT.

The chain links TRBV7-2 to TRBJ2-1; 8 bases are a match to TRBD2. Trimming removed 5 bases from V and 3 bases from J; junction bases left unmatched: 9. CDR1 and CDR2 (germline): SGHTA, FQGNSA. CDR3 length equals 16 residues. The CDR3 reads CASSISGSVGYNEQFF. The CDR3, as DNA: TGTGCCAGCAGCATAAGCGGGAGCGTTGGCTACAATGAGCAGTTCTTC.

The chain joins TRBV6-5 to TRBJ2-3; possibly TRBD2 for D (6 bases). Trimming shortened V by 7 bases and J by 0 bases, and 11 bases separated the two germline ends. The germline gives CDR1 MNHEY, CDR2 SVGAGI. The CDR3 runs to 14 residues. The CDR3 DNA sequence: TGTGCCAGCAAAACGGGACTCAGCACAGATACGCAGTATTTT. It yields the protein CASKTGLSTDTQYF.

The CDR3 DNA sequence: TGCGCCAGCAGCTTGTCCGTAGCTTCCACGCAGTATTTT. This gives the protein CASSLSVASTQYF. V is TRBV5-1 and J is TRBJ2-3; D unclear. The CDR3 runs 13 residues. CDR1 and CDR2 (germline): SGHRS, YFSETQ. Trimming removed 1 base at V and 9 bases at J, with 12 bases between.

This chain connects TRBV5-5 to TRBJ1-4, with D possibly matching TRBD1 (5 bases). The V and J ends lost 3 bases and 4 bases respectively, with 13 bases between them. Germline V lookup: CDR1 SGHKS, CDR2 YYEKEE (reference sequence). CDR3 size: 15 residues. This CDR3 is CASSSVDSNNEKLFF. As DNA, the CDR3 is TGTGCCAGCAGCTCCGTAGACAGCAATAATGAAAAACTGTTTTTT.

A word on this clone: Its ends do not fully match the called genes, so a read error is possible. This sequence joins TRBV6-5 and TRBJ1-1, with D maybe TRBD1 (5 bases). Germline V gene lookup returns CDR1 MNHEY and CDR2 SVGAGI. The CDR3 is made up of 14 amino acids. CDR3 loop: CASSLSRGNAEAFF. The CDR3, as DNA: TGTGCCAGCAGTCTCTCACGGGGGAACGCTGAAGCTTTCTTT.

The chain recombines TRBV9 with TRBJ2-7; 7 nucleotides align to TRBD2. Germline loops: CDR1 SGDLS, CDR2 YYNGEE. With 4 bases clipped from V and 7 bases from J, the junction kept 14 bases outside the gene matches. This CDR3 region has 15 residues. The CDR3 loop is CASSPAGGTLREQYF. The CDR3 DNA reads as TGTGCCAGCAGCCCAGCCGGGGGGACCCTTCGGGAGCAGTACTTC.

The CDR3 sequence is CASSGLAGAHEQYF. CDR3 coding DNA: TGTGCCAGCAGCGGACTAGCGGGAGCCCACGAGCAGTACTTC. The V gene is TRBV27, the J gene TRBJ2-7, with 13 bases aligning to TRBD2. CDR1 and CDR2 from the germline V gene are MNHEY and SMNVEV (reference sequence). The CDR3 has 14 amino acids. Trimming at V came to 6 bases and at J to 5 bases, leaving 4 bases not matched to a gene.

J is TRBJ2-6 and V is TRBV25-1; perhaps TRBD1 as D (6 bases). The length of the CDR3 is 17 residues. CDR1 and CDR2 from the germline V gene are MGHDK and SYGVNS. The V end was cut by 2 bases, the J end by 0 bases, with 11 bases between. The CDR3 is CASSEGPGDSGANVLTF. CDR3 sequence (DNA): TGTGCCAGCAGTGAAGGCCCAGGGGACTCTGGGGCCAACGTCCTGACTTTC.

CDR3 residues: CASSVSFLEQFF. The DNA for the CDR3 is TGTGCCAGCAGTGTATCCTTTCTTGAGCAGTTCTTC. The chain joins TRBV25-1 to TRBJ2-1; D is uncertain. The germline gives CDR1 MGHDK, CDR2 SYGVNS. The CDR3 runs to 12 residues. V gave up 4 bases and J gave up 9 bases, with 10 bases separating them. The variable domain in full, with the rest retrieved from reference TRBV25-1 and TRBJ2-1, is EADIYQTPRYLVIGTGKKITLECSQTMGHDKMYWYQQDPGMELHLIHYSYGVNSTEKGDLSSESTVSRIRTEHFPLTLESARPSHTSQYLCASSVSFLEQFFGPGTRLTVL.

The chain combines TRBV5-1 with TRBJ2-1; 8 positions agree with TRBD2. Germline CDR1 SGHRS, CDR2 YFSETQ. The length of the CDR3 is 16 residues. V lost 2 bases, J lost 9 bases, and 13 bases stayed unmatched. The CDR3 DNA is TGCGCCAGCAGCTTATTAACGGGAGGGGGTGGCCCTGAGCAGTTCTTC. Translating gives CASSLLTGGGGPEQFF.

The chain couples TRBV18 to TRBJ2-7; 8 bases are shared with TRBD1. The CDR3 contains 14 residues. CDR1 is KGHSH and CDR2 is LQKENI in the germline V gene. Germline trimming cut 4 bases from V and 4 bases from J; bases unmatched to any gene: 6. The CDR3: CASSRGTGIYEQYF. In DNA form, the CDR3 reads TGTGCCAGCTCACGGGGGACAGGCATATACGAGCAGTACTTC.

The chain has TRBV2 and TRBJ1-4; D call uncertain. CDR1 and CDR2 (germline): SNHLY, FYNNEI. V was pared by 4 bases and J by 6 bases, with 12 bases between. This CDR3 comprises 14 residues. In nucleotides, the CDR3 is TGTGCCAGCAGTGGTCCGGGTGTTGATGAAAAACTGTTTTTT. It specifies CASSGPGVDEKLFF.

The V gene is TRBV28, the J gene TRBJ2-5; maybe TRBD1 (5 bases). V lost 3 bases, J lost 5 bases, and 10 bases lay in between. In germline, CDR1 is MDHEN, CDR2 SYDVKM. This CDR3 is 13 amino acids long. DNA of the CDR3: TGTGCCAGCAGTTTTAAGGGGTGGGAGACCCAGTACTTC. It is translated as CASSFKGWETQYF.

The chain links TRBV12-5 to TRBJ1-1, with TRBD1 identical over 9 bases. Germline CDR1 and CDR2: LGHNT and FRNRAP. The CDR3 spans 14 residues. V lost 6 bases, J lost 5 bases, and 7 bases stayed unmatched. The CDR3 DNA is TGTGCTAGTGGGGAACAGGGGGCGAGGACTGAAGCTTTCTTT. Translated: CASGEQGARTEAFF.

The rearrangement joins TRBV27 to TRBJ2-7, with 9 bases identical to TRBD2. V was pared by 5 bases and J by 7 bases, with 12 bases of the junction left unmatched. This CDR3 is built from 15 residues. Germline values: CDR1 MNHEY, CDR2 SMNVEV (reference sequence). The CDR3 protein is CASSPLAGTGGEQYF. The CDR3 bases are TGTGCCAGCAGTCCCCTAGCGGGAACGGGGGGTGAGCAGTACTTC.

The chain has TRBV7-2 and TRBJ2-3; the match to TRBD2 covers 7 bases. The V and J ends lost 1 base and 1 base, in that order; junction bases with no gene match: 2. The germline CDR1 and CDR2 sequences are SGHTA and FQGNSA. The CDR3 consists of 15 residues. CDR3 in DNA: TGTGCCAGCAGCTTAGATAGCGGGCGCACAGATACGCAGTATTTT. This translates into CASSLDSGRTDTQYF.

This clone was seen only once. The chain is built from TRBV9 and TRBJ2-1, with 10 positions matching TRBD2. J lost 8 bases, V lost 0 bases, and 2 bases had no gene match. CDR3 size: 14 residues. CDR1 is SGDLS, CDR2 YYNGEE, per germline. CDR3 amino acids: CASSVASGRHEQFF. The CDR3 DNA reads as TGTGCCAGCAGCGTAGCTAGCGGGAGACATGAGCAGTTCTTC.

With respect to this clone: A read error may produce the germline difference seen at one junction end. This chain links TRBV5-1 with TRBJ2-7; D assignment may be TRBD1 or TRBD2 (6 bases each). The CDR3 extends over 14 amino acids. From germline, CDR1 is SGHRS and CDR2 YFSETQ. The CDR3 nucleotides are TGCGCCGGCAGCTTGACAGGACTACCCGGCGAGCAGTACTTC. Protein: CAGSLTGLPGEQYF. The entire variable domain, with the rest obtained from reference TRBV5-1 and TRBJ2-7, is as follows: KAGVTQTPRYLIKTRGQQVTLSCSPISGHRSVSWYQQTPGQGLQFLFEYFSETQRNKGNFPGRFSGRQFSNSRSEMNVSTLELGDSALYLCAGSLTGLPGEQYFGPGTRLTVT.